The 23 T cell receptor beta chains reported below all come from one sample, sequenced in a study of shared clonotypes between healthy human individuals. Libraries were prepared by immunoSEQ multiplex PCR; TCRdb keeps only in-frame clonotypes and omits some of them. The sample contains some 2,500,000 clones, around 93% of which appear only once. The specimen sequenced was naive CD4+ T cells from PBMCs. As to subset: CD45RA+ positively selected. These receptors all stem from a man aged 18 to 30 in good health. Some clones in this sample may be carry-over from other donors' samples.

V gene TRBV28 combines with J gene TRBJ2-4; D not certain. V was trimmed by 6 bases and J by 0 bases, leaving 12 bases between them. CDR3 length: 15 amino acids. Germline V lookup: CDR1 MDHEN, CDR2 SYDVKM. The CDR3 DNA reads TGTGCCAGCAGCCCCCCTACCGTAGCCAAAAACATTCAGTACTTC. This translates into CASSPPTVAKNIQYF.

The V gene is TRBV7-2, the J gene TRBJ2-3; TRBD1 is a possible D gene (6 bases). The V gene lost 1 base and the J gene lost 2 bases, with 7 bases spanning the gap. Per germline, CDR1 SGHTA and CDR2 FQGNSA. The CDR3 has 14 residues. Here the CDR3 DNA reads TGTGCCAGCAGCTTAGGACAGGACACAGATACGCAGTATTTT. It yields the protein CASSLGQDTDTQYF.

The J gene is TRBJ1-3, the V gene TRBV15; the match to TRBD1 covers 10 bases. Germline CDR1 and CDR2: LNHNV and YYDKDF (reference sequence). CDR3 length: 16 residues. Germline trimming cut 1 base from V and 2 bases from J; bases unmatched to any gene: 2. The DNA of the CDR3 is TGTGCCACCAGCAGAGGGGGACAGGGGCCTGGAAACACCATATATTTT. Translating it yields CATSRGGQGPGNTIYF.

This clone was counted a single time. V gene TRBV5-1 combines with J gene TRBJ1-4; 7 nucleotides agree with TRBD1. CDR1 is SGHRS, CDR2 YFSETQ, per germline. CDR3 length equals 15 residues. The junction had 5 bases not matched to a gene; V was cut back by 4 bases and J by 2 bases. In DNA form, the CDR3 reads TGCGCCAGCAGCGTAACAGGGGATACTAATGAAAAACTGTTTTTT. It yields the protein CASSVTGDTNEKLFF.

The V call is TRBV6-1, the J call TRBJ1-5; no firm D call. V was cut by 0 bases and J by 3 bases, with 12 bases left in between. In germline, CDR1 is MNHNS, CDR2 SASEGT. The CDR3 spans 16 residues. CDR3 DNA: TGTGCCAGCAGTGAAGCGCTGTCACGAGTCAATCAGCCCCAGCATTTT. Its protein product is CASSEALSRVNQPQHF.

Only one count was recorded for this clone. This chain connects TRBV2 to TRBJ1-1; possibly TRBD1 for D (5 bases). This CDR3 comprises 13 residues. Trimming pared 4 bases from V and 0 bases from J, leaving 6 bases between. The germline V gene encodes CDR1 SNHLY and CDR2 FYNNEI. CDR3 coding DNA: TGTGCCAGCAGTGCGGACATGAACACTGAAGCTTTCTTT. The encoded protein is CASSADMNTEAFF.

The rearrangement uses TRBV29-1 and TRBJ2-3; D not resolved. Trimming left V 3 bases short and J 5 bases short, with 6 bases between. There are 11 residues in the CDR3. CDR1 and CDR2 from the germline V gene are SQVTM and ANQGSEA. CDR3: CSVDGEDTQYF. DNA for the CDR3: TGCAGCGTTGATGGAGAAGATACGCAGTATTTT.

This chain links TRBV7-3 with TRBJ2-1; 12 bases are a match to TRBD2. CDR1 and CDR2 (germline): SGHTA, FQGTGA. Germline trimming cut 5 bases from V and 5 bases from J; bases unmatched to any gene: 10. This CDR3 spans 17 amino acids. CDR3 sequence: CASSPSPRTSGDNEQFF. The DNA of the CDR3 is TGTGCCAGCAGCCCATCCCCGAGGACTAGCGGGGACAATGAGCAGTTCTTC.

The genes are TRBV18 and TRBJ2-1; 10 bases are shared with TRBD2. This CDR3 contains 20 residues. The trim removed 3 bases at V and 0 bases at J, leaving 14 bases unmatched. Germline V gives CDR1 KGHSH, CDR2 LQKENI. In DNA, the CDR3 is TGTGCCAGCTCACCGGCCTTTGGACTAGCGGACCAAGGCTCCTACAATGAGCAGTTCTTC. Residues: CASSPAFGLADQGSYNEQFF.

This chain links TRBV2 with TRBJ1-1; TRBD1 matches 11 bases. CDR1 is SNHLY, CDR2 FYNNEI, per germline. The CDR3 runs 16 residues. V lost 3 bases and J lost 13; bases outside the gene matches: 16. The CDR3 spells CASSDSPGTGGRRGFF. The CDR3 nucleotides read TGTGCCAGCAGTGACTCACCCGGGACAGGGGGACGTCGGGGTTTCTTT.

This chain links TRBV5-1 with TRBJ2-1; D may be TRBD1 (6 bases). Germline V gives CDR1 SGHRS, CDR2 YFSETQ. Trimming shortened V by 4 bases and J by 0 bases, and 14 bases separated the two germline ends. There are 16 residues in the CDR3. The CDR3 DNA reads as TGCGCCAGCAGCGTAAACAGGGCCCCCTCCTACAATGAGCAGTTCTTC. Protein: CASSVNRAPSYNEQFF.

This sequence joins TRBV7-2 and TRBJ2-3; 8 bases are shared with TRBD2. Trimming took 1 base from V and 2 from J; bases not matched to a gene: 11. The CDR3 has 18 amino acids. The V gene's germline CDR1 is SGHTA and CDR2 FQGNSA. The CDR3 region is CASSLDLRLAGVTDTQYF. In DNA, the CDR3 is TGTGCCAGCAGCTTAGATCTCCGGCTAGCGGGCGTCACAGATACGCAGTATTTT.

CDR3: CASSHLLTSGKETQYF. The CDR3 region has the DNA TGTGCCAGCAGCCACCTTCTGACTAGCGGGAAGGAGACCCAGTACTTC. This rearrangement joins TRBV14 to TRBJ2-5; 11 bases map to TRBD2. CDR1 is SGHDN and CDR2 is FVKESK in the germline V gene. The CDR3 extends over 16 amino acids. The J segment lost 5 bases and the V segment lost 3 bases, leaving 8 bases of the junction unmatched.

This chain uses TRBV7-9 with TRBJ2-3; 9 nucleotides match TRBD1. With 3 bases clipped from V and 3 bases from J, the junction kept 4 bases outside the gene matches. The length of the CDR3 is 15 residues. Germline V gene data show CDR1 as SEHNR and CDR2 as FQNEAQ (reference sequence). The CDR3 DNA reads TGTGCCAGCAGCTTTGGGACAGGGCGAACAGATACGCAGTATTTT. Encoded protein: CASSFGTGRTDTQYF.

This chain joins TRBV2 and TRBJ1-1; tentative D call: TRBD1 (5 bases). The CDR3 spans 14 residues. The ends were cut back, 6 bases at V and 0 bases at J, with 11 bases in the middle. In germline, CDR1 is SNHLY, CDR2 FYNNEI. CDR3 DNA: TGTGCCAGCAGCCCCAGGGCTCTGAACACTGAAGCTTTCTTT. Amino acids: CASSPRALNTEAFF. The full variable domain, its missing parts supplied by reference TRBV2 and TRBJ1-1, is EPEVTQTPSHQVTQMGQEVILRCVPISNHLYFYWYRQILGQKVEFLVSFYNNEISEKSEIFDDQFSVERPDGSNFTLKIRSTKLEDSAMYFCASSPRALNTEAFFGQGTRLTVV.

The rearrangement links TRBV7-3 to TRBJ2-3; D is ambiguous. The V gene lost 5 bases and the J gene lost 0 bases, with 6 bases spanning the gap. The CDR3 runs 13 residues. CDR1 and CDR2 (germline): SGHTA, FQGTGA. The CDR3 loop reads CASSKISTDTQYF. CDR3 DNA sequence: TGTGCCAGCAGCAAAATTAGCACAGATACGCAGTATTTT.

The chain recombines TRBV12-5 with TRBJ2-2; D perhaps matches TRBD1 (5 bases). Germline assignment: CDR1 LGHNT and CDR2 FRNRAP. This CDR3 has 14 amino acids. V was pared by 6 bases and J by 2 bases, with 10 bases between. The CDR3 loop reads CASGQGSNTGELFF. Written as DNA, the CDR3 is TGTGCTAGTGGCCAGGGCTCCAACACCGGGGAGCTGTTTTTT.

This clone was counted between two and nine times. Other DNA sequences in this specimen translate into the identical CDR3. This rearrangement joins TRBV7-9 to TRBJ1-4; TRBD1 is a possible D gene (5 bases). This CDR3 spans 14 amino acids. Looked up from germline, CDR1 is SEHNR and CDR2 is FQNEAQ (reference sequence). V lost 0 bases and J 6 bases, leaving 8 bases between the germline ends. CDR3 bases: TGTGCCAGCAGCTTAGCGCGGGGGGATGAAAAACTGTTTTTT. This sequence encodes CASSLARGDEKLFF.

The chain combines TRBV6-5 with TRBJ1-3; D ambiguous. Germline CDR1 MNHEY, CDR2 SVGAGI. CDR3 length: 14 amino acids. The V end lost 8 bases, the J end lost 3 bases, and 14 bases lay between the germline ends. CDR3 sequence: CASARSRRGNTIYF. DNA for the CDR3: TGTGCCAGCGCCCGATCCCGCCGTGGAAACACCATATATTTT.

V usage is TRBV6-5 and J usage is TRBJ1-3; maybe TRBD1 (5 bases). V was cut by 4 bases and J by 0 bases, with 13 bases left in between. This CDR3 spans 16 amino acids. In germline, CDR1 is MNHEY, CDR2 SVGAGI. CDR3 bases: TGTGCCAGCAGTTCACAAACAGGCATCTCTGGAAACACCATATATTTT. This sequence encodes CASSSQTGISGNTIYF.

The chain has TRBV6-1 and TRBJ1-5; the match to TRBD1 covers 8 bases. The trim removed 0 bases at V and 6 bases at J, leaving 4 bases unmatched. Germline V CDR1 and CDR2: MNHNS, SASEGT. The CDR3 is made up of 15 amino acids. The chain's CDR3 is CASSEARQGSQPQHF. In DNA form, the CDR3 reads TGTGCCAGCAGTGAAGCGCGACAGGGGTCTCAGCCCCAGCATTTT.

For this clone: This specimen includes other DNA sequences encoding the same CDR3. The CDR3 sequence: CASSYSRAGTYGYTF. The CDR3 bases are TGTGCCAGCAGTTACTCGAGGGCGGGAACCTATGGCTACACCTTC. V is TRBV6-5 and J is TRBJ1-2; D unclear. V dropped 0 bases and J dropped 4 bases, with 12 bases sitting between them. The CDR3 covers 15 residues. The germline V gene encodes CDR1 MNHEY and CDR2 SVGAGI.

V and J are TRBV5-1 and TRBJ2-7; D might be TRBD1 (6 bases). The length of the CDR3 is 16 residues. CDR1 is SGHRS and CDR2 is YFSETQ in the germline V gene. Trimming removed 2 bases from V and 2 bases from J, with 17 bases in between. The CDR3: CASSLNTGQSTYEQYF. The CDR3 DNA reads TGCGCCAGCAGCTTAAACACTGGACAGAGTACCTACGAGCAGTACTTC.